The source of this T cell receptor beta chain is a study of cytomegalovirus exposure and HLA in healthy donors (TCRdb year 2017). Context from the whole study: According to a later analysis, the approximately 120 validation repertoires were produced on the same platform as the roughly 600 repertoires of the first cohort. The aim of the study was to test whether cataloging public T cell receptors could identify signatures of past pathogen exposure. Along with the 666-subject first cohort, a separate validation cohort of over 90 different subjects was used. High-throughput TCR immunosequencing, statistical association of individual TCRs with disease status, and machine learning were combined to predict cytomegalovirus infection status. The study at large found these results: It was suggested by the authors that the approach could potentially be generalized to other disease states and immunological phenotypes. Three of the identified cytomegalovirus-associated TCR beta chains were confirmed in vitro to be specific for cytomegalovirus antigens. In the study, around 150 TCR beta chains were listed as associated with cytomegalovirus. In both the original and validation cohorts, the classifier was reported to diagnose cytomegalovirus status with high specificity and sensitivity. The validation cohort had no HLA typing available for a later analysis, so co-occurrence within that cohort was assessed over all 120 or so repertoires. In a later analysis, TCRs clustered in the first cohort were found to also tend to co-occur in the roughly 110 validation repertoires, with approximately 95% of cluster scores above 0. Across donors, most TCR sequences were observed very rarely, whereas some public TCRs were present in many individuals.

The donors were included in the validation cohort of 130 or so subjects, a group kept apart from the roughly 670-subject first cohort. Points on this clone: There is no known antigen for this receptor. The record has no base qualities; no much larger clone is one base away.

Library construction relied on the immunoSEQ multiplex PCR assay. The study's own analysis went as follows. To diagnose cytomegalovirus status from the catalog of TCR beta chain sequences, a statistical classification framework was built. What TCRdb holds here is the immuneACCESS table cut down to in-frame rearrangements. Part of the clones is not present; checked against another copy, under half of the missing clones reflect an unresolved V gene, and the others are unexplained. V and J calls plus clone size are reproduced from that table; the DNA served to infer D and trimming. The sample records 150,000 to 200,000 clones, more than 75% of which are singletons. Approximately 7% of the sample is taken by the ten largest. This TCR derives from a young man in good health and CMV-seropositive. The material sequenced was PBMCs.

At the DNA level, the sequence is TGTGCCAGCTCACTCACGCCACAGGGTGGCGAGCAGTACTTC. This translates into CASSLTPQGGEQYF. The chain couples TRBV18 to TRBJ2-7, with TRBD1 as a weak D call on 6 bases. V drops 4 bases and J drops 6 bases, leaving 16 bases in between. The CDR1 and CDR2 encoded by the germline V gene are KGHSH and LQKENI. From cysteine to phenylalanine, the CDR3 is 14 amino acids long. This entry keeps only the CDR3 DNA: 42 bases, framed from base 1.